These T cell receptor beta chains were read from a single sample in a study of T cell responses to AZD1222 COVID-19 vaccine. Sequencing used immunoSEQ multiplex PCR; TCRdb keeps in-frame clones, though not all of them. The data contain some 140,000 clones, 90% to 95% of them singletons. The specimen comprised peripheral blood, sampled on day 0 of AZD1222 vaccination. Receptor source: an adult in good health. CDR3s include the opening cysteine and the closing phenylalanine or tryptophan. Fields, in order: D gene, clone size, J gene, V gene, CDR3 DNA, CDR3 protein. D genes are given only for firm matches. Part of the rows lack a size; the others show once, few, many or a class for expanded clones.

>TRBD2|-|TRBJ2-1|TRBV7-3
TGTGCCAGCAGTCACTGGGGGCTAGGGACTAGCGGGAACAATGAGCAGTTCTTC
CASSHWGLGTSGNNEQFF
>-|-|TRBJ1-1|TRBV5-5
TGTGCCAGCAGCCTCAGGCCCGGCACTGAAGCTTTCTTT
CASSLRPGTEAFF
>-|few|TRBJ1-4|TRBV4-3
TGCGCCAGCAGCCAAGACTTAGGAGGGGTTGCAACTAATGAAAAACTGTTTTTT
CASSQDLGGVATNEKLFF
>-|-|TRBJ1-5|TRBV9
TGTGCCAGCAGCGTACAGGGGAGTCAGCCCCAGCATTTT
CASSVQGSQPQHF
>-|-|TRBJ1-1|TRBV11-2
TGTGCCAGCAGCCCAAGCACCGGCTCCCGGAGCACTGAAGCTTTCTTT
CASSPSTGSRSTEAFF
>-|-|TRBJ2-4|TRBV18
TGTGCCAGCTCACCAAACAACGTGGCCAAAAACATTCAGTACTTC
CASSPNNVAKNIQYF
>-|-|TRBJ1-5|TRBV7-6
TGTGCCAGCAGCTTAGATTCGGCAGAGTATAGCAATCAGCCCCAGCATTTT
CASSLDSAEYSNQPQHF
>-|-|TRBJ1-1|TRBV7-9
TGTGCCAGCAGCTTACAAACAGTGAACACTGAAGCTTTCTTT
CASSLQTVNTEAFF
>TRBD1|-|TRBJ1-1|TRBV27
TGTGCCAGCATCCCTGGGGACAGGGTAGGTAGTGGGAACACTGAAGCTTTCTTT
CASIPGDRVGSGNTEAFF
>TRBD2|-|TRBJ2-3|TRBV7-3
TGTGCCAGCAGCCCAACTGGGCGGGGGGAGCATACGCAGTATTTT
CASSPTGRGEHTQYF
>-|-|TRBJ2-5|TRBV6-5
TGTGCCACCCAGGTCGAGGAGACCCAGTACTTC
CATQVEETQYF
>TRBD2|-|TRBJ2-7|TRBV14
TGTGCCAGCAGCCACACCGGGACTAGCGGGGGCCGACTCTCCTACGAGCAGTACTTC
CASSHTGTSGGRLSYEQYF
>-|-|TRBJ1-2|TRBV11-2
TGTGCCAGCAGCTTAGGTCCAGGGGTCGATGGCTACACCTTC
CASSLGPGVDGYTF
>TRBD2|-|TRBJ2-5|TRBV27
TGTGCCAGCAGTCCTGCATGGATAGGACTAGCGGGAGGTCAAGAGACCCAGTACTTC
CASSPAWIGLAGGQETQYF
>TRBD1|-|TRBJ1-4|TRBV4-2
TGTGCCAGCAGCCAATCGGGACAGGGGAACGAAAAACTGTTTTTT
CASSQSGQGNEKLFF
>-|-|TRBJ1-1|TRBV10-3
TGTGCCATCAGTGCCAACGTGAACACTGAAGCTTTCTTT
CAISANVNTEAFF
>-|-|TRBJ2-6|TRBV6-5
TGTGCCAGCAGTTACAACGCCGGGGCCAACGTCCTGACTTTC
CASSYNAGANVLTF
>-|few|TRBJ2-3|TRBV24-1
TGTGCCACCAGTGATTTGTCAGGGTTGACCGGCACAGATACGCAGTATTTT
CATSDLSGLTGTDTQYF
>-|-|TRBJ1-4|TRBV2
TGTGCCGACTGGTCTGGCGCAACTAATGAAAAACTGTTTTTT
CADWSGATNEKLFF
>-|-|TRBJ2-1|TRBV7-9
TGTGCCAGCAGGTCGACCGGGATAAGGGGGAATGAGCAGTTCTTC
CASRSTGIRGNEQFF
>TRBD2|-|TRBJ2-3|TRBV6-5
TGTGCCAGCAGCTTCCTAGCGGCGGATGCGCAGTATTTT
CASSFLAADAQYF
>-|-|TRBJ2-5|TRBV5-6
TGTGCCAGTGGTAGGAGGTTTGGGGAGACCCAGTACTTC
CASGRRFGETQYF
>-|-|TRBJ2-4|TRBV20-1
TGCAGTGCCCCCTACGCGGCGGTTCAGTACTTC
CSAPYAAVQYF
>-|-|TRBJ1-2|TRBV4-1
TGCGCCAGCAGCCAAGACAGGGATTATGGCTACACCTTC
CASSQDRDYGYTF
>TRBD1|-|TRBJ1-2|TRBV4-3
TGCGCCAGCAGCCAAGGAGCTCGGACAGGGAGGTTTCATGGCTACACCTTC
CASSQGARTGRFHGYTF
>-|-|TRBJ2-3|TRBV4-2
TGTGCCAGCAGCCAAGGGGGATCAGATACGCAGTATTTT
CASSQGGSDTQYF
>-|-|TRBJ1-3|TRBV6-7
TGTGCCAGCAGTTCCGACACCATATATTTT
CASSSDTIYF
>-|-|TRBJ2-6|TRBV11-3
TGTGCCAGCAGCTTGACAGGCAGCTCTGGGGCCAACGTCCTGACTTTC
CASSLTGSSGANVLTF